This T cell receptor beta chain was captured in a study of blood T cell repertoires in COVID-19. About the research overall: From T cells, B-cell-depleted T cells, or PBMCs came the material, which was cDNA or gDNA.

J lost 6 bases, V lost 4 bases, and 10 bases had no gene match. There are 16 residues in the CDR3. Germline loops: CDR1 SNHLY, CDR2 FYNNEI. Study processing details: It was from reference gene primer amplification that nucleated cell counts were estimated. Here immunoSEQ multiplex PCR was the method, and the copy in TCRdb shows in-frame clones only, minus some. V, J and clone size derive from that table, while D and trimming were established from the DNA sequence. This table holds more than 80,000 clones, about four fifths found once. This receptor was obtained from a woman of 80 years or more with active or convalescent COVID-19. The sequencing input was peripheral blood. The J gene is TRBJ2-3, the V gene TRBV2; the match to TRBD1 covers 10 bases. Written as DNA, the CDR3 is TGTGCCAGCAGTGTAGACAGGGGGCGTGGGTGGGATACGCAGTATTTT. Translated: CASSVDRGRGWDTQYF.